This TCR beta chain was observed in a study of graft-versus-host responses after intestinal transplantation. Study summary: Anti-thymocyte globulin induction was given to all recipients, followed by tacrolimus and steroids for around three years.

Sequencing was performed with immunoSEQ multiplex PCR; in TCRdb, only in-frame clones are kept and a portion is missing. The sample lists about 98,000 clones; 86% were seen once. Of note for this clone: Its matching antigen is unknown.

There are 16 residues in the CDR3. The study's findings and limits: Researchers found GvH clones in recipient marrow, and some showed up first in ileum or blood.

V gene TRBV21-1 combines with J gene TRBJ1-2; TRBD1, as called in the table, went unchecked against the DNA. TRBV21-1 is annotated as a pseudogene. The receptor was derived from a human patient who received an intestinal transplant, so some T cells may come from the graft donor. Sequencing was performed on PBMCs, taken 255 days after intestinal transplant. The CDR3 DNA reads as TGTGCCAGCAGCAAAGCCCCCGAGGGGGCGCTTTATGGCTACACCTTC. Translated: CASSKAPEGALYGYTF.